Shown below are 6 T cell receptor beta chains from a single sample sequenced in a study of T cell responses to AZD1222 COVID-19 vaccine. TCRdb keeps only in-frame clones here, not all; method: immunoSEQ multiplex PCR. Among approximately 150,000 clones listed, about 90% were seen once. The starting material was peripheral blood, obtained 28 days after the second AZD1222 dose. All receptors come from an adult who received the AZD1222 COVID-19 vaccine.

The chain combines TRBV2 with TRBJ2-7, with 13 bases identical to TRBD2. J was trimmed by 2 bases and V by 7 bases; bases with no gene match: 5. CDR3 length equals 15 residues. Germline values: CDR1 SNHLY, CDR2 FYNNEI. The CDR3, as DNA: TGTGCCAGCACTATGGGACTAGCGGGGACCTACGAGCAGTACTTC. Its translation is CASTMGLAGTYEQYF.

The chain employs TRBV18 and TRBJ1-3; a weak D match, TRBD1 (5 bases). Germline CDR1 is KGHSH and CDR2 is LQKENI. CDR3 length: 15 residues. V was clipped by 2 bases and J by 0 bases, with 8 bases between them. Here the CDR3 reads CASSPDRSSGNTIYF. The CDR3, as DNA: TGTGCCAGCTCACCAGACAGATCCTCTGGAAACACCATATATTTT.

The CDR3 loop reads CASSDPRRGGQPQHF. The CDR3 DNA follows: TGTGCCAGCAGTGACCCCAGGCGAGGCGGTCAGCCCCAGCATTTT. The V call is TRBV6-1, the J call TRBJ1-5; no definite D call. CDR3 size: 15 residues. CDR1 and CDR2 from the germline V gene are MNHNS and SASEGT. Trimming stripped 3 bases from V and 6 bases from J, with 15 bases between.

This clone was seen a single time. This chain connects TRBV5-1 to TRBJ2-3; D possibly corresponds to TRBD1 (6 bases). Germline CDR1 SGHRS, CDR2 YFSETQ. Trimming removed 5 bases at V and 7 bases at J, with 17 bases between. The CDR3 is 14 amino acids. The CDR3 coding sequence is TGCGCCAGCAGTGACCGTGGGGGCGTGAATACGCAGTATTTT. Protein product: CASSDRGGVNTQYF.

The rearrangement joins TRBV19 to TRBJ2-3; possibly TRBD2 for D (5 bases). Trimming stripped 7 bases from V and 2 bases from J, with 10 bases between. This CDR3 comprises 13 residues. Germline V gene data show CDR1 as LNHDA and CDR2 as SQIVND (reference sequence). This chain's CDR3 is CASTTGSTDTQYF. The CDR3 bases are TGTGCCAGTACCACGGGATCCACAGATACGCAGTATTTT.

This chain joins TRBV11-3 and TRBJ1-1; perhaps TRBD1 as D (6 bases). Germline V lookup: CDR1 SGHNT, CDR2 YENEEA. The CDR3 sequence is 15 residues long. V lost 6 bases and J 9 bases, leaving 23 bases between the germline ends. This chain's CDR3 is CASSLRGGRGGQAFF. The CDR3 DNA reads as TGTGCCAGCAGTCTAAGGGGGGGGCGCGGAGGTCAAGCTTTCTTT.